The clone carrying this TCR beta chain was observed a few times. Individual cDNA molecules carried attached unique molecular identifiers. Each CDR3 protein gets one entry after TCRdb re-called the 5' RACE reads with MiXCR. The sample includes about 68,000 distinct CDR3 sequences, 12% of them seen just once. The data stem from a study of early T cells in non-severe SARS-CoV-2 infection. At the level of the study: Chains from this unsorted whole-blood bulk RNA could not be paired.

Germline V gives CDR1 MNHEY, CDR2 SVGEGT. V was pared by 6 bases and J by 3 bases, with 11 bases between. The CDR3 contains 13 residues. This sequence originates from an adult who was a healthcare worker with PCR-confirmed SARS-CoV-2 infection or an uninfected control (not recorded which). The source material was whole blood. This chain links TRBV6-2 or TRBV6-3 with TRBJ1-1; D not resolved. Here the CDR3 reads CASRPTGDTEAFF. In nucleotides, the CDR3 is TGTGCCAGCAGGCCTACTGGGGACACTGAAGCTTTCTTT.